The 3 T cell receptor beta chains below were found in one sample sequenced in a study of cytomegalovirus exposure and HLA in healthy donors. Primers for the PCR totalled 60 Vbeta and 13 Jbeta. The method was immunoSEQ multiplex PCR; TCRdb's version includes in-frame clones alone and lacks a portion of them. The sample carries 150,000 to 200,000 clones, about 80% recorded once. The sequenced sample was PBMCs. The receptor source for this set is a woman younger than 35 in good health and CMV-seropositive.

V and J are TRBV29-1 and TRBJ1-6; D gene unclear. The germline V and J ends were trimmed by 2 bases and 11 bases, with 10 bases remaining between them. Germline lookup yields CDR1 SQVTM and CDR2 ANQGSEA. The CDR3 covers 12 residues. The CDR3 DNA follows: TGCAGCGTTGAAAACGGCAGGCCACCCCTCCACTTT. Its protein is CSVENGRPPLHF.

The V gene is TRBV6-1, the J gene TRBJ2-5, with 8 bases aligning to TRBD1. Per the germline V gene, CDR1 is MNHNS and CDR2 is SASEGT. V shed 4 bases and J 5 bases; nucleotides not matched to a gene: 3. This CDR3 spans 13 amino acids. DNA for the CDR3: TGTGCCAGCAGTGCGGACAGGGAGGAGACCCAGTACTTC. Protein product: CASSADREETQYF.

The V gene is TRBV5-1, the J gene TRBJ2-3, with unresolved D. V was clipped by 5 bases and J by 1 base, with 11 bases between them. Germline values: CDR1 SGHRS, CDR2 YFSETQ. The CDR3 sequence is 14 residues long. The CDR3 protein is CASSSNRGTDTQYF. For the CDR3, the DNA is TGCGCCAGCAGTTCAAACCGGGGCACAGATACGCAGTATTTT.